This passage covers 25 T cell receptor beta chains from one sample sequenced in a study of cytomegalovirus exposure and HLA in healthy donors. Primers for the PCR totalled 60 Vbeta and 13 Jbeta. Only in-frame clones appear in the TCRdb table, and some are missing; sequencing was by immunoSEQ multiplex PCR. The profile shows about 31,000 clones, just under 90% of them singletons. Material: PBMCs. The receptors were sampled from a boy aged 10-17 years in good health and CMV-seronegative.

This clone was observed a handful of times. The gene calls are TRBV29-1 and TRBJ2-1; D is possibly TRBD1 (5 bases). The CDR3 runs to 13 residues. Germline V gene data show CDR1 as SQVTM and CDR2 as ANQGSEA. Between the trimmed V and J ends, which lost 2 bases and 5 bases, there was a span of 10 bases. The CDR3 DNA reads TGCAGCGTTGAACAGGGCCGAAACAATGAGCAGTTCTTC. This gives the protein CSVEQGRNNEQFF.

The gene calls are TRBV29-1 and TRBJ2-7, with 9 bases fitting TRBD1. The CDR3 consists of 16 residues. Germline-derived CDR1 and CDR2 are SQVTM and ANQGSEA. Trimming cost V 0 bases and J 3 bases; bases outside gene matches: 9. The CDR3 protein is CSVEDELRQGGYEQYF. For the CDR3, the DNA is TGCAGCGTTGAAGATGAGTTAAGACAGGGGGGCTACGAGCAGTACTTC.

This clone was seen more than once but under ten times. This chain connects TRBV6-5 to TRBJ1-6; the D gene is possibly TRBD1 (6 bases). Germline lookup yields CDR1 MNHEY and CDR2 SVGAGI. V lost 6 bases and J lost 4, with 10 bases in between. The CDR3 covers 14 residues. The CDR3 sequence: CASRGTPYNSPLHF. CDR3 DNA sequence: TGTGCCAGCAGGGGGACACCTTATAATTCACCCCTCCACTTT.

The chain joins TRBV5-4 to TRBJ2-3, with 7 bases lining up with TRBD1. Germline V gene lookup returns CDR1 SGHNT and CDR2 YYREEE (reference sequence). This CDR3 region has 16 residues. V was pared by 2 bases and J by 3 bases, with 9 bases of the junction left unmatched. The CDR3 spells CASSFTPGQLTDTQYF. The CDR3, as DNA: TGTGCCAGCAGCTTTACCCCGGGACAGTTAACAGATACGCAGTATTTT.

This chain joins TRBV4-3 and TRBJ2-7; TRBD1 is a possible D gene (6 bases). V shed 1 base and J shed 5 bases, with 12 bases lying between them. Per germline, CDR1 LGHNA and CDR2 YSLEER. CDR3 length: 14 amino acids. CDR3 region: CASSQGQDRHEQYF. For the CDR3, the DNA is TGCGCCAGCAGCCAAGGACAGGACAGACACGAGCAGTACTTC.

The rearrangement uses TRBV27 and TRBJ2-7, with 8 bases aligning to TRBD1. Trimming removed 6 bases from V and 5 bases from J; junction bases left unmatched: 6. The CDR3 extends over 13 amino acids. Germline V CDR1 and CDR2: MNHEY, SMNVEV (reference sequence). The CDR3 nucleotides read TGTGCCAGCAGCCGGGACAGGCGGAACGAGCAGTACTTC. Its protein is CASSRDRRNEQYF.

V is TRBV6-5 and J is TRBJ2-7, with 8 bases that match TRBD1. Germline loops: CDR1 MNHEY, CDR2 SVGAGI. The CDR3 covers 15 residues. V trimming: 5 bases; J trimming: 1 base; junction bases outside the gene matches: 7. Here the CDR3 DNA reads TGTGCCAGCAGTCAAGGGGACAGGTGGTCCTACGAGCAGTACTTC. Protein: CASSQGDRWSYEQYF.

This clone was found a few times. The chain uses TRBV6-6 and TRBJ2-1; 9 bases align to TRBD1. The CDR3 has 16 amino acids. V was clipped by 4 bases and J by 5 bases; unmatched bases: 9. Looked up from germline, CDR1 is MNHNY and CDR2 is SVGAGI (reference sequence). This chain's CDR3 is CASSSRGQGVNNEQFF. CDR3 in DNA: TGTGCCAGCAGTTCCAGGGGACAGGGAGTTAACAATGAGCAGTTCTTC.

The chain combines TRBV5-3 with TRBJ1-5; TRBD1 matches 8 bases. TRBV5-3 is labeled an ORF, and its function is uncertain. The V gene end was trimmed by 5 bases and the J gene end by 2 bases; junction bases not matched to a gene: 6. The CDR3 consists of 15 residues. The DNA for the CDR3 is TGTGCCAGAAGTACGGACAGGGCGCGCAATCAGCCCCAGCATTTT. Amino acids: CARSTDRARNQPQHF.

The rearrangement joins TRBV19 to TRBJ1-5; unclear D gene. With 7 bases removed from V and 3 bases from J, the gap between germline ends came to 10 bases. From germline, CDR1 is LNHDA and CDR2 SQIVND (reference sequence). The CDR3 covers 13 residues. CDR3 nucleotide sequence: TGTGCCAGTAACTATATGGCCAATCAGCCCCAGCATTTT. Translated: CASNYMANQPQHF.

The CDR3 nucleotides read TGCGCCAGCAGCCAGAAAGCCTCCGGGACAGGGGGCCACAATGAGCAGTTCTTC. Its protein is CASSQKASGTGGHNEQFF. This chain joins TRBV4-3 and TRBJ2-1; 12 nucleotides line up with TRBD1. There are 18 residues in the CDR3. J gave up 5 bases and V 3 bases, and 11 bases lay outside the gene matches. Germline assignment: CDR1 LGHNA and CDR2 YSLEER.

This sequence joins TRBV27 and TRBJ2-2, with TRBD1 matching over 9 bases. Germline V gene data show CDR1 as MNHEY and CDR2 as SMNVEV (reference sequence). The CDR3 is 14 residues long. With V trimmed by 11 bases and J by 7 bases, 11 bases remained unmatched. Written as DNA, the CDR3 is TGTGCCTCGGGACAGGGTATTTTTTACGGGGAGCTGTTTTTT. It translates to CASGQGIFYGELFF.

CDR3 in amino acids: CASSWDRSGRTGELFF. DNA for the CDR3: TGTGCCAGCAGCTGGGACAGGTCAGGACGCACCGGGGAGCTGTTTTTT. The gene calls are TRBV11-1 and TRBJ2-2; 8 nucleotides line up with TRBD1. Losses at the gene ends were 4 bases for V and 4 bases for J; bases not matched to a gene: 8. CDR1 SGHAT and CDR2 FQDESV come from the germline V gene (reference sequence). This CDR3 spans 16 amino acids.

The chain employs TRBV6-4 and TRBJ2-1; no firm D call. V dropped 3 bases and J dropped 4 bases, with 13 bases sitting between them. CDR1 MRHNA and CDR2 SNTAGT come from the germline V gene. This CDR3 region has 15 residues. Here the CDR3 reads CASSDSMADYNEQFF. CDR3 DNA sequence: TGTGCCAGCAGTGATTCTATGGCGGATTACAATGAGCAGTTCTTC.

The gene calls are TRBV5-1 and TRBJ2-2, with D possibly TRBD1 on 5 matching bases. V lost 3 bases, J lost 0 bases, and 12 bases lay in between. Germline CDR1 is SGHRS and CDR2 is YFSETQ. The CDR3 contains 16 residues. The CDR3 reads CASSSTGDSNTGELFF. The CDR3 nucleotides read TGCGCCAGCAGCTCCACAGGCGATTCGAACACCGGGGAGCTGTTTTTT.

This clone showed up just once. The V and J genes are TRBV6-5 and TRBJ1-6; D call uncertain. The CDR3 has 15 amino acids. V lost 6 bases to trimming and J lost 5 bases, with 14 bases between them. The germline CDR1 and CDR2 sequences are MNHEY and SVGAGI. The CDR3 nucleotides read TGTGCCAGCAGCTTAACACATGCCCATAATTCACCCCTCCACTTT. Translated, it gives CASSLTHAHNSPLHF.

The chain joins TRBV10-3 to TRBJ2-7, with TRBD1 identical over 10 bases. CDR3 length: 15 residues. V dropped 6 bases and J dropped 1; count of bases not matched to a gene: 6. Germline V lookup: CDR1 ENHRY, CDR2 SYGVKD. CDR3 loop: CAIRGAGQGSYEQYF. In DNA form, the CDR3 reads TGTGCCATCAGGGGGGCGGGACAGGGGTCCTACGAGCAGTACTTC.

This sequence joins TRBV7-9 and TRBJ2-7, with TRBD2 matching over 10 bases. The CDR3 runs to 15 residues. Unmatched junction bases numbered 5, after V lost 5 bases and J lost 1 base. Per the germline V gene, CDR1 is SEHNR and CDR2 is FQNEAQ (reference sequence). The CDR3 DNA reads as TGTGCCAGCAGCCACGATAGCGGGGGGTCCTACGAGCAGTACTTC. Translation: CASSHDSGGSYEQYF. The full variable domain, with the rest looked up from reference TRBV7-9 and TRBJ2-7, is DTGVSQNPRHKITKRGQNVTFRCDPISEHNRLYWYRQTLGQGPEFLTYFQNEAQLEKSRLLSDRFSAERPKGSFSTLEIQRTEQGDSAMYLCASSHDSGGSYEQYFGPGTRLTVT.

The genes are TRBV29-1 and TRBJ1-1; D may be TRBD1 (5 bases). Germline V gene lookup returns CDR1 SQVTM and CDR2 ANQGSEA. V was pared by 8 bases and J by 2 bases, with 9 bases between. The CDR3 sequence is 11 residues long. CDR3 sequence reads: CSMGGNTEAFF. CDR3 sequence (DNA): TGCAGCATGGGGGGAAACACTGAAGCTTTCTTT.

The chain is built from TRBV5-4 and TRBJ2-1; perhaps TRBD2 as D (5 bases). V was trimmed by 1 base and J by 10 bases, leaving 15 bases between them. Looked up from germline, CDR1 is SGHNT and CDR2 is YYREEE (reference sequence). The CDR3 totals 14 residues. CDR3 coding DNA: TGTGCCAGCAGCTTGACTAGGACGGGTGGGGAGCAGTTCTTC. It codes for CASSLTRTGGEQFF.

V gene TRBV7-8 combines with J gene TRBJ2-7; D might be TRBD1 (6 bases). Germline values: CDR1 SGHVS, CDR2 FQNEAQ. The ends were cut back, 3 bases at V and 0 bases at J, with 15 bases in the middle. The CDR3 is made up of 16 amino acids. The CDR3 DNA follows: TGTGCCAGCAGCTTCTTCCCAGGGGTGAGCTCCTACGAGCAGTACTTC. Translation: CASSFFPGVSSYEQYF.

The gene calls are TRBV6-5 and TRBJ2-1; a weak D match, TRBD2 (6 bases). V lost 6 bases, J lost 3 bases, and 12 bases lay in between. Germline assignment: CDR1 MNHEY and CDR2 SVGAGI. The CDR3 length is 14 residues. CDR3 sequence reads: CASSTTGVYNEQFF. In DNA form, the CDR3 reads TGTGCCAGCAGCACCACGGGGGTCTACAATGAGCAGTTCTTC.

J is TRBJ1-5 and V is TRBV7-8; no clear D. Germline loops: CDR1 SGHVS, CDR2 FQNEAQ. V lost 4 bases and J lost 3, with 10 bases in between. There are 14 residues in the CDR3. CDR3 residues: CASSSPGYNQPQHF. The CDR3 bases are TGTGCCAGCAGCTCTCCGGGTTACAATCAGCCCCAGCATTTT.

The chain combines TRBV7-8 with TRBJ2-7, with 9 positions matching TRBD2. The CDR3 is 14 residues long. The germline CDR1 and CDR2 sequences are SGHVS and FQNEAQ. Trimming at V came to 6 bases and at J to 5 bases, leaving 8 bases not matched to a gene. As DNA, the CDR3 is TGTGCCAGCAGTCCGGCTAGCGGGGCCAACGAGCAGTACTTC. Translated: CASSPASGANEQYF. The entire variable domain, with the rest obtained from reference TRBV7-8 and TRBJ2-7, is as follows: GAGVSQSPRYKVAKRGQDVALRCDPISGHVSLFWYQQALGQGPEFLTYFQNEAQLDKSGLPSDRFFAERPEGSVSTLKIQRTQQEDSAVYLCASSPASGANEQYFGPGTRLTVT.

The genes are TRBV5-6 and TRBJ2-1; tentative D call: TRBD1 (6 bases). Germline values: CDR1 SGHDT, CDR2 YYEEEE. V was shortened by 0 bases and J by 7 bases, with 17 bases between the two germline ends. The CDR3 is 16 residues long. The CDR3 nucleotides read TGTGCCAGCAGCTTGGAACCCCCAGGGGTTGGTAATGAGCAGTTCTTC. Amino acids: CASSLEPPGVGNEQFF. Variable domain in full (rest from reference TRBV5-6 and TRBJ2-1): DAGVTQSPTHLIKTRGQQVTLRCSPKSGHDTVSWYQQALGQGPQFIFQYYEEEERQRGNFPDRFSGHQFPNYSSELNVNALLLGDSALYLCASSLEPPGVGNEQFFGPGTRLTVL.